The sequence of this T cell receptor beta chain was determined in a study of T cell changes during pregnancy in multiple sclerosis. Some clones are missing from TCRdb's copy, which holds only in-frame ones; the method was immunoSEQ multiplex PCR. The sample shows some 73,000 clones, 85% to 95% of them seen only once. The CDR3 extends over 15 amino acids. Germline loops: CDR1 MRHNA, CDR2 SNTAGT. With V trimmed by 5 bases and J by 6 bases, 5 bases remained unmatched. This TCR derives from a female donor in good health, enrolled as a control in a pregnancy study. This chain uses TRBV6-4 with TRBJ2-1; TRBD2 agrees at 12 bases. Sequenced material: peripheral blood, taken in the third trimester of pregnancy. The CDR3 sequence is CASSQTSGGSNEQFF. The CDR3 coding sequence is TGTGCCAGCAGTCAGACTAGCGGGGGTTCCAATGAGCAGTTCTTC.